These 26 T cell receptor beta chains share one sample of origin, sequenced in a study of post-analysis software for immune sequencing data. Broader study findings: TRBV5-6, TRBV5-1 and TRBV20-1 belonged to a set of roughly five TRBV segments that were more frequent in patients than controls.

These TCRs' antigens remain unknown. The authors incorporated unique molecular identifiers into the TCR beta cDNA libraries. In TCRdb, the PCR reads were re-called with MiXCR into one record per CDR3 protein. The repertoire holds 700,000 to 800,000 distinct CDR3 sequences, with just under 30% as singletons. Source material: blood. Receptors were obtained from a girl aged 5-17 years with multiple sclerosis.

This clonotype was found once. CDR3 protein: CASSIGSGRTTDTQYF. CDR3 bases: TGTGCCAGCAGCATAGGTAGCGGGAGGACAACAGATACGCAGTATTTT. The chain employs TRBV9 and TRBJ2-3; 10 bases match TRBD2. The CDR3 loop spans 16 amino acids. With 4 bases clipped from V and 3 bases from J, the junction kept 8 bases outside the gene matches. Germline CDR1 SGDLS, CDR2 YYNGEE.

This clonotype was recorded many times. CDR3 nucleotide sequence: TGTGCCCTCCGGGGGGGGACTAGCGGGAGCAATGAGCAGTTCTTC. Translating it yields CALRGGTSGSNEQFF. The chain recombines TRBV6-1 with TRBJ2-1; 14 bases agree with TRBD2. The CDR3 runs to 15 residues. Germline V gene data show CDR1 as MNHNS and CDR2 as SASEGT. V lost 11 bases to trimming and J lost 6 bases; unmatched junction nucleotides: 9.

This clonotype has just a few counts. This chain connects TRBV18 to TRBJ2-1; the D gene could be TRBD1 or TRBD2 (7 bases each). The germline CDR1 and CDR2 sequences are KGHSH and LQKENI. Trimming took 7 bases from V and 3 from J, leaving 13 bases between them. CDR3 size: 14 residues. The CDR3 DNA sequence: TGTGCCAGCTGGGGAGGGGGCTACTACAATGAGCAGTTCTTC. As protein: CASWGGGYYNEQFF.

V usage is TRBV7-2 and J usage is TRBJ2-1, with a possible D match to TRBD2 (6 bases). The germline V and J ends were trimmed by 9 bases and 0 bases, with 21 bases remaining between them. From germline, CDR1 is SGHTA and CDR2 FQGNSA. The CDR3 is 17 residues long. CDR3 sequence (DNA): TGTGCCAGTGTCCCCCGGGCTAGCGCCCCCTCCTACAATGAGCAGTTCTTC. It translates to CASVPRASAPSYNEQFF.

This clonotype was seen only a few times. V gene TRBV20-1 combines with J gene TRBJ2-2, with TRBD2 as a possible D gene (5 bases). Germline V lookup: CDR1 DFQATT, CDR2 SNEGSKA (reference sequence). The CDR3 sequence is 13 residues long. Trimming stripped 6 bases from V and 5 bases from J, with 13 bases between. CDR3 nucleotide sequence: TGCAGTGCGCCCGTCACTAGGACCGGGGAGCTGTTTTTT. It translates to CSAPVTRTGELFF.

This clonotype showed up just a few times. V and J are TRBV12-3 or TRBV12-4 and TRBJ1-4, with D uncertain. V was cut by 4 bases and J by 7 bases, with 7 bases left in between. The CDR3 extends over 12 amino acids. The CDR3 DNA reads TGTGCCAGCAGTTCCAAAGGTGAAAAACTGTTTTTT. Translated, it gives CASSSKGEKLFF.

This rearrangement joins TRBV28 to TRBJ2-5; no firm D call. CDR3 length: 12 residues. Germline lookup yields CDR1 MDHEN and CDR2 SYDVKM. Trimming took off 6 bases at V and 4 bases at J, with 9 bases between the two ends. The DNA for the CDR3 is TGTGCCAGCAGCACACTCCCAGAGACCCAGTACTTC. Translated: CASSTLPETQYF.

V is TRBV28 and J is TRBJ1-4; 12 bases align to TRBD1. The germline gives CDR1 MDHEN, CDR2 SYDVKM. Germline trimming cut 6 bases from V and 0 bases from J; bases unmatched to any gene: 8. The CDR3 totals 18 residues. The CDR3 loop is CASRNWDRGLATNEKLFF. The CDR3 nucleotides are TGTGCCAGCAGGAACTGGGACAGGGGGCTTGCAACTAATGAAAAACTGTTTTTT.

This clonotype was detected a few times. The chain is built from TRBV6-2 or TRBV6-3 and TRBJ2-7; D is unresolved. Trimming left V 6 bases short and J 2 bases short, with 8 bases between. Germline assignment: CDR1 MNHEY and CDR2 SVGEGT. The CDR3 has 12 amino acids. The CDR3 sequence: CASRDETYEQYF. CDR3 sequence (DNA): TGTGCCAGCAGAGACGAAACCTACGAGCAGTACTTC.

This clonotype has just a few counts. This rearrangement joins TRBV18 to TRBJ2-7, with D perhaps given as TRBD1 or TRBD2 (5 bases each). V dropped 4 bases and J dropped 6 bases, with 10 bases sitting between them. There are 12 residues in the CDR3. CDR1 and CDR2 (germline): KGHSH, LQKENI. The CDR3, as DNA: TGTGCCAGCTCACGCGAGGGGTCCGAGCAGTACTTC. Protein: CASSREGSEQYF.

The table lists this clonotype with a count of one. The V gene is TRBV20-1, the J gene TRBJ2-5, with TRBD2 matching 10 bases. The CDR3 loop spans 16 amino acids. Looked up from germline, CDR1 is DFQATT and CDR2 is SNEGSKA (reference sequence). V was pared by 0 bases and J by 5 bases, with 9 bases of the junction left unmatched. CDR3 residues: CSARDPAGGIRETQYF. The DNA for the CDR3 is TGCAGTGCTAGAGATCCAGCGGGGGGGATCAGGGAGACCCAGTACTTC.

At least ten counts were recorded for this clonotype. V and J are TRBV29-1 and TRBJ2-3; 12 nucleotides match TRBD2. Germline V gives CDR1 SQVTM, CDR2 ANQGSEA. Unmatched junction bases numbered 6, after V lost 6 bases and J lost 2 bases. CDR3 length: 15 residues. The DNA for the CDR3 is TGCAGCGTCTCCGGGACTAGCGGGTTCACAGATACGCAGTATTTT. This encodes CSVSGTSGFTDTQYF.

A word on this clonotype: The germline gene is not matched at one end of the junction; a read error may be the cause. This chain joins TRBV29-1 and TRBJ2-7; D gene ambiguous. The CDR3 totals 14 residues. The germline V gene has CDR1 SQVTM and CDR2 ANQGSEA. CDR3 DNA: TGCAGCGTTGAAAAGGGTTCCGGACCCTACAAGCAGTACTTC. Translation gives CSVEKGSGPYKQYF.

V gene TRBV15 combines with J gene TRBJ2-3; D ambiguous. Germline CDR1 and CDR2: LNHNV and YYDKDF (reference sequence). CDR3 length: 15 amino acids. Trimming shortened V by 2 bases and J by 2 bases, and 11 bases separated the two germline ends. DNA of the CDR3: TGTGCCACCAGCAGAAGGAAGGGTTCCACAGATACGCAGTATTTT. Protein: CATSRRKGSTDTQYF.

The genes are TRBV5-1 and TRBJ2-3; 15 bases align to TRBD2. The CDR3 has 18 amino acids. Germline CDR1 and CDR2: SGHRS and YFSETQ. V gave up 6 bases and J gave up 4 bases; unmatched junction bases: 12. The CDR3 bases are TGCGCCAGCAACGAAAGGACTAGCGGGAGGGCCGTGGCAGATACGCAGTATTTT. It is translated as CASNERTSGRAVADTQYF.

The chain joins TRBV20-1 to TRBJ1-5; D gene uncertain. Germline V lookup: CDR1 DFQATT, CDR2 SNEGSKA (reference sequence). V gave up 6 bases and J gave up 1 base, with 4 bases separating them. The CDR3 contains 11 residues. This chain's CDR3 is CSASSNQPQHF. As DNA, the CDR3 is TGCAGTGCCAGCAGCAATCAGCCCCAGCATTTT.

Comments on this clonotype: The junction and the germline gene differ at one end; a read error may be behind it. The V gene is TRBV20-1, the J gene TRBJ2-5, with 9 bases matching TRBD2. The CDR3 covers 15 residues. The V gene's germline CDR1 is DFQATT and CDR2 SNEGSKA (reference sequence). The CDR3 DNA reads as TGCAGTGCAAGAGTAATAGCGGGAGCCCCTGAGACCCAGTACTTC. It specifies CSARVIAGAPETQYF.

The CDR3 loop is CASSLQGATYNEQFF. The CDR3 DNA follows: TGTGCCAGCAGCTTACAGGGGGCTACCTACAATGAGCAGTTCTTC. V and J are TRBV7-9 and TRBJ2-1; 8 nucleotides match TRBD1. V shed 2 bases and J 2 bases; nucleotides not matched to a gene: 2. The V gene's germline CDR1 is SEHNR and CDR2 FQNEAQ (reference sequence). This CDR3 spans 15 amino acids.

The chain combines TRBV6-2 or TRBV6-3 with TRBJ2-7, with D perhaps matching TRBD1 or TRBD2 (5 bases each). V was pared by 6 bases and J by 0 bases, with 15 bases between. The length of the CDR3 is 15 residues. Germline V gene data show CDR1 as MNHEY and CDR2 as SVGEGT. In nucleotides, the CDR3 is TGTGCCAGCAGCCCAACCGGGACCATCTCCTACGAGCAGTACTTC. It yields the protein CASSPTGTISYEQYF.

This clonotype was picked up a small number of times. The rearrangement uses TRBV7-2 and TRBJ2-6; D gene uncertain. V was cut by 2 bases and J by 0 bases, with 8 bases left in between. The CDR3 runs to 16 residues. From germline, CDR1 is SGHTA and CDR2 FQGNSA. CDR3 DNA: TGTGCCAGCAGCTTAAGAACAGCCTCTGGGGCCAACGTCCTGACTTTC. The encoded protein is CASSLRTASGANVLTF.

Many counts were recorded for this clonotype. The rearrangement links TRBV20-1 to TRBJ2-1; 7 bases fit TRBD2. The germline gives CDR1 DFQATT, CDR2 SNEGSKA (reference sequence). The CDR3 is made up of 16 amino acids. The V and J ends lost 0 bases and 5 bases, in that order; junction bases with no gene match: 10. CDR3 loop: CSARDGSSGPNNEQFF. Written as DNA, the CDR3 is TGCAGTGCTAGAGATGGATCTAGCGGACCAAACAATGAGCAGTTCTTC.

J is TRBJ1-2 and V is TRBV15; D unclear. Looked up from germline, CDR1 is LNHNV and CDR2 is YYDKDF (reference sequence). V was clipped by 0 bases and J by 8 bases, with 4 bases between them. This CDR3 has 11 residues. DNA for the CDR3: TGTGCCACCAGCAGAGACGGCGGCTACACCTTC. Protein product: CATSRDGGYTF.

This chain uses TRBV7-2 with TRBJ2-4; the D is unclear. The J call may be faulty, since TRBJ2-7 better matches the DNA end. The CDR3 is made up of 13 amino acids. The germline CDR1 and CDR2 sequences are SGHTA and FQGNSA. The CDR3 sequence: CASSLFHSYEQYF. The CDR3 nucleotides are TGTGCCAGCAGCTTATTCCACAGCTACGAGCAGTACTTC.

The chain has TRBV3-1 and TRBJ1-2; TRBD1 agrees at 7 bases. Germline loops: CDR1 LGHDT, CDR2 YNNKEL (reference sequence). The CDR3 has 13 amino acids. V shed 6 bases, J shed 4 bases, and the junction held 5 bases outside the gene matches. As DNA, the CDR3 is TGTGCCAGCAGTCAGGACAGGACCTATGGCTACACCTTC. Its translation is CASSQDRTYGYTF.

There are a few counts of this clonotype. This sequence joins TRBV5-5 and TRBJ1-6; no definite D call. From germline, CDR1 is SGHKS and CDR2 YYEKEE (reference sequence). The V end lost 0 bases, the J end lost 8 bases, and 15 bases lay between the germline ends. The CDR3 extends over 16 amino acids. CDR3 sequence reads: CASSLGPNRRDSPLHF. DNA for the CDR3: TGTGCCAGCAGCTTGGGGCCCAACCGCCGGGATTCACCCCTCCACTTT.

The chain recombines TRBV2 with TRBJ1-1, with D perhaps TRBD1 (6 bases). The length of the CDR3 is 16 residues. Germline V gene sequence: CDR1 SNHLY, CDR2 FYNNEI. V lost 0 bases and J 4 bases, leaving 15 bases between the germline ends. CDR3 in amino acids: CASSEARRTDGTEAFF. CDR3 nucleotides: TGTGCCAGCAGTGAAGCCCGTAGGACAGATGGCACTGAAGCTTTCTTT.